This record looks at one T cell receptor beta chain sequence and its context. Its antigen target is currently unknown. No much larger clone is present one base from it, and per-base qualities are unavailable. TCRbeta CDR3 regions were amplified from genomic DNA by means of the immunoSEQ Assay, a bias-controlled multiplex PCR. The paper's data handling went like this. The number of nucleated cells in each sample was estimated by amplification of reference gene primers within the assay. To quantify the absolute abundance of each unique TCRbeta CDR3 rearrangement, sequence reads were collapsed and filtered. For each sample, productive Simpson clonality was calculated as the square root of Simpson's diversity index across productive rearrangements. TCRdb limited this immuneACCESS table to in-frame rearrangements with V and J called. A share of clones is missing; checked studies link under half to unresolved V genes, and the rest is unexplained. That table is the source of V, J and clone size, and D and trimming were worked out from the DNA. Present in this sample are around 160,000 clones, more than 80% of which were seen just once. Clones ranked in the top ten supply approximately 2.9% of the sample.

Each collaborating institution followed its own protocols to collect whole blood in K2EDTA tubes. Collaborator samples were shipped for TCRbeta analysis as frozen whole blood, isolated PBMCs, or DNA extracted from either sample type. The data were taken from a study of blood T cell repertoires in COVID-19 (dated by TCRdb to 2020 to 2022). Background for the entire study: Collaborator samples came from the United States, Italy and Spain and covered acute and convalescent phases of COVID-19. The material from the prospective study consisted of cDNA or gDNA derived from T cells, B-cell-depleted T cells, or PBMCs. The dataset comprised deeply sampled blood TCRbeta repertoires from subjects exposed to, actively infected with, or recovered from COVID-19. The repertoires were released in a freely available public database meant as a resource for research on the immune response to SARS-CoV-2. Samples were obtained from the ongoing ImmuneRACE study (first 160 participants) and from about 1,300 subjects provided by 6 global collaborators. The sample metadata nearly always contained a de-identified subject ID, COVID-19 status, age in years and sex. Where available, HLA class I and class II types were taken from metadata supplied by the sample provider and were not determined by assay-based typing.

V and J are truncated by 4 bases and 6 bases respectively, leaving an intervening sequence of 21 bases. The CDR3 covers 16 residues, taking in both the cysteine and the phenylalanine. The kept DNA is CDR3 alone, 48 bases in frame from the first base. The germline V gene encodes CDR1 MNHNY and CDR2 SVGAGI (reference sequence). General findings and caveats noted by the study authors: How much clinical and demographic metadata was included differed by source and by participant, and the metadata was provided uncurated.

The chain is assembled from TRBV6-6 and TRBJ1-1; TRBD1 is a possible D gene, resting on 5 matching bases. Source material: peripheral blood. The receptor was derived from a man between 60 and 70 years old with acute or convalescent COVID-19. The sequenced DNA: TGTGCCAGCAGTTCACGTGGACACGAGGCGGTGGCTGAAGCTTTCTTT. Translated, it gives CASSSRGHEAVAEAFF.